This TCR beta chain was obtained from a study of cytomegalovirus exposure and HLA in healthy donors. Researchers ran the PCR with 60 Vbeta and 13 Jbeta primers. Libraries were prepared by immunoSEQ multiplex PCR; TCRdb keeps only in-frame clonotypes and omits some of them. This sample has fewer than 250,000 clones, with approximately 87% found just once. The J segment lost 9 bases and the V segment lost 6 bases, leaving 8 bases of the junction unmatched. The germline gives CDR1 MNHEY, CDR2 SVGAGI. CDR3 size: 15 residues. The origin of this receptor is a human donor in good health. The V gene is TRBV6-5, the J gene TRBJ2-1, with 13 bases aligning to TRBD2. The sequenced sample consisted of PBMCs. The CDR3 loop is CASRSRLAGGSEQFF. CDR3 in DNA: TGTGCCAGCAGGTCGCGACTAGCGGGAGGCTCTGAGCAGTTCTTC.